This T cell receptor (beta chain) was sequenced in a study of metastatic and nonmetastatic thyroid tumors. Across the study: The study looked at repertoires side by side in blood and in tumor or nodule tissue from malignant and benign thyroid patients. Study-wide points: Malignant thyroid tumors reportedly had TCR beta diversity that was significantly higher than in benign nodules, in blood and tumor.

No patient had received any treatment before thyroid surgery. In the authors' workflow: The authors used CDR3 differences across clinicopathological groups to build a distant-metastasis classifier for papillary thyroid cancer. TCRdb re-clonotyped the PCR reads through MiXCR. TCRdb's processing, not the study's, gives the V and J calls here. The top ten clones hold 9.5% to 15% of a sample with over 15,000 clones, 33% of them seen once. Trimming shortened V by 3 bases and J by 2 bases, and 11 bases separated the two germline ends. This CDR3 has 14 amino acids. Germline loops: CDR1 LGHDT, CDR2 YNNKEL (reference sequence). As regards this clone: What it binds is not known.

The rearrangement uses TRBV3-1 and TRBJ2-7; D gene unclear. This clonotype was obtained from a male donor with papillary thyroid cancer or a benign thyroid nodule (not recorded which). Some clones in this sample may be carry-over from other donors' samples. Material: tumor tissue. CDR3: CASSHGDNPYEQYF. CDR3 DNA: TGTGCCAGCAGCCACGGAGACAACCCCTACGAGCAGTACTTC.